The 9 T cell receptor beta chains below come from one sample, sequenced in a study of Graves' ophthalmopathy and Graves' hyperthyroidism. From RNA, the CDR3 regions of TCR beta chains were amplified and sequenced. Investigators did first-round RT-PCR with HTBI primers, then second-round multiplex PCR. TCRdb independently ran MiXCR on the multiplex PCR reads; one entry per CDR3 protein. The table lists roughly 300,000 distinct CDR3 sequences, 15% to 20% of them singletons, with over 9% in the top ten. Sequenced input: peripheral blood. The source of these receptors is an adult man with Graves' ophthalmopathy.

This clonotype was seen a handful of times. This may be a read error, as it is one base from a much larger clone. The chain links TRBV28 to TRBJ2-7; no reliable D call. The CDR3 spans 15 residues. The germline CDR1 and CDR2 sequences are MDHEN and SYDVKM. The CDR3 here is CAGSPPPGIRSEQYF. In DNA form, the CDR3 reads TGTGCCGGCAGTCCCCCGCCAGGTATCCGGAGCGAGCAGTACTTC. The full variable domain, rest sourced from reference TRBV28 and TRBJ2-7, is DVKVTQSSRYLVKRTGEKVFLECVQDMDHENMFWYRQDPGLGLRLIYFSYDVKMKEKGDIPEGYSVSREKKERFSLILESASTNQTSMYLCAGSPPPGIRSEQYFGPGTRLTVT.

This clonotype occurred many times. The J gene is TRBJ2-5, the V gene TRBV14; TRBD2 agrees at 12 bases. Germline V gives CDR1 SGHDN, CDR2 FVKESK. V lost 6 bases and J lost 1; bases outside the gene matches: 6. The CDR3 sequence is 16 residues long. CDR3 DNA sequence: TGTGCCAGCAGTCGGACTAGCGGGACCTTCCAAGAGACCCAGTACTTC. Amino acids: CASSRTSGTFQETQYF.

This clonotype was observed many times. This rearrangement joins TRBV6-5 to TRBJ2-7; 12 bases are shared with TRBD1. Looked up from germline, CDR1 is MNHEY and CDR2 is SVGAGI. The CDR3 runs 15 residues. V lost 4 bases, J lost 7 bases, and 8 bases stayed unmatched. CDR3 sequence (DNA): TGTGCCAGCAGTTCCCCGGGACAGGGGGCTGGGGAGCAGTACTTC. This gives the protein CASSSPGQGAGEQYF.

With regard to this clonotype: A read error is possible here, since a much larger clone lies one base away. The chain uses TRBV29-1 and TRBJ1-1; D remains ambiguous. The germline gives CDR1 SQVTM, CDR2 ANQGSEA. The CDR3 loop spans 14 amino acids. V shed 3 bases and J shed 6 bases, with 17 bases lying between them. CDR3 sequence reads: CSVDFAKKRPEAFF. Written as DNA, the CDR3 is TGCAGCGTTGATTTTGCGAAGAAGAGGCCTGAAGCTTTCTTT.

The sample holds many counts of this clonotype. V and J are TRBV3-1 and TRBJ2-5; D is uncertain. V lost 2 bases and J 2 bases, leaving 6 bases between the germline ends. The length of the CDR3 is 13 residues. Germline-derived CDR1 and CDR2 are LGHDT and YNNKEL (reference sequence). In nucleotides, the CDR3 is TGTGCCAGCAGCCAAAGCCGTCAAGAGACCCAGTACTTC. It translates to CASSQSRQETQYF.

This clonotype has just a few counts. This may come from a read error, since a much larger clone is one base off. V and J are TRBV12-3 or TRBV12-4 and TRBJ2-7; 11 bases are shared with TRBD2. The CDR3 runs to 17 residues. V shed 3 bases and J 9 bases; nucleotides not matched to a gene: 16. CDR3: CASSFVASGRLRAGQYF. CDR3 DNA: TGTGCCAGCAGTTTCGTGGCTAGCGGGAGGCTCAGAGCGGGGCAGTACTTC.

This clonotype has a count of ten or more. The V call is TRBV20-1, the J call TRBJ2-7; TRBD2 agrees at 10 bases. Germline V lookup: CDR1 DFQATT, CDR2 SNEGSKA (reference sequence). J lost 1 base, V lost 4 bases, and 4 bases had no gene match. The CDR3 sequence is 14 residues long. CDR3 in DNA: TGCAGTGCTATTCGGACTAGCGGTTCCTACGAGCAGTACTTC. The encoded protein is CSAIRTSGSYEQYF.

This clonotype was seen ten or more times. The V and J genes are TRBV7-6 and TRBJ2-7; D is perhaps TRBD1 (5 bases). The germline gives CDR1 SGHVS, CDR2 FNYEAQ. This CDR3 is 13 amino acids long. The V gene lost 5 bases and the J gene lost 5 bases, with 13 bases spanning the gap. DNA for the CDR3: TGTGCCAGCAGCGCCGACAGTTTTCACGAGCAGTACTTC. Amino acids: CASSADSFHEQYF.

This clonotype came up many times. The V call is TRBV28, the J call TRBJ1-5, with D tentatively TRBD1 (6 bases). V was shortened by 2 bases and J by 0 bases, with 11 bases between the two germline ends. This CDR3 region has 16 residues. Germline loops: CDR1 MDHEN, CDR2 SYDVKM. CDR3 coding DNA: TGTGCCAGCAGTTTACCAGGGGCGGGTAGCAATCAGCCCCAGCATTTT. Its translation: CASSLPGAGSNQPQHF.